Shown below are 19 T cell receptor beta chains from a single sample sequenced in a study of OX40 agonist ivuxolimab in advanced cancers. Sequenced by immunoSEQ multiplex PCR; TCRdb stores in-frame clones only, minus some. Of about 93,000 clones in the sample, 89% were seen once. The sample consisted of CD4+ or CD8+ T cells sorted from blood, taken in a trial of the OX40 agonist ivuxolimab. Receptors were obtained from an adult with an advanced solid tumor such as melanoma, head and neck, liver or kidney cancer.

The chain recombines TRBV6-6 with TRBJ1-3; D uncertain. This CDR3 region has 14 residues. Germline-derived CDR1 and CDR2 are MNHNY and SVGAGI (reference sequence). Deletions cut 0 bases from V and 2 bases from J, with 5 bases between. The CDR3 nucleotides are TGTGCCAGCAGTTACTCGAGTGCTGGAAACACCATATATTTT. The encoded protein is CASSYSSAGNTIYF.

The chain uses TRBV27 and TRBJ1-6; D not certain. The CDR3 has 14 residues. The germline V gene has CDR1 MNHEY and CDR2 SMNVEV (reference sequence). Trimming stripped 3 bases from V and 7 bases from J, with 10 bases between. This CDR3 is CASSFGPENSPLHF. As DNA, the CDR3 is TGTGCCAGCAGTTTCGGTCCCGAAAATTCACCCCTCCACTTT.

The CDR3 loop is CASSPEVGGSSGNTIYF. CDR3 DNA sequence: TGTGCCAGCAGCCCCGAGGTGGGGGGGAGCTCTGGAAACACCATATATTTT. The genes are TRBV7-2 and TRBJ1-3, with D maybe TRBD1 (5 bases). The CDR3 sequence is 17 residues long. Trimming took 5 bases from V and 0 from J, leaving 17 bases between them. Germline V gene data show CDR1 as SGHTA and CDR2 as FQGNSA.

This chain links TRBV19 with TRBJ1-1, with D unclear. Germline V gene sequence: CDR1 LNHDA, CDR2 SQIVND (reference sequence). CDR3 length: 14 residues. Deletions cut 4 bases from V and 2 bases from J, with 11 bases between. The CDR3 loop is CASSKAGENTEAFF. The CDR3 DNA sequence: TGTGCCAGTAGTAAGGCGGGCGAAAACACTGAAGCTTTCTTT.

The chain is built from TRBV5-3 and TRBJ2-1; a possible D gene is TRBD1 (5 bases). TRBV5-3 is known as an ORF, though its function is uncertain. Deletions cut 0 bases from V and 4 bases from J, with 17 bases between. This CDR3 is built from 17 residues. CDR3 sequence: CARSLAFSQGGYNEQFF. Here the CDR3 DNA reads TGTGCCAGAAGCTTGGCCTTTTCTCAGGGCGGTTACAATGAGCAGTTCTTC.

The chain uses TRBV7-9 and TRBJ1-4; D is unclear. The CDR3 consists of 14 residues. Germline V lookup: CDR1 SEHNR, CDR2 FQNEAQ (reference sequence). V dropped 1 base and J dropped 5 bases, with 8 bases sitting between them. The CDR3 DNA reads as TGTGCCAGCAGCTTAGGTAGCCTAAATGAAAAACTGTTTTTT. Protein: CASSLGSLNEKLFF.

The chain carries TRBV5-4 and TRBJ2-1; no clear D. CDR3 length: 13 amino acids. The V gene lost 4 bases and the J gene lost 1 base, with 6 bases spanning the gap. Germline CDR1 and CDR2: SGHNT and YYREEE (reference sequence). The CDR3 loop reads CASSAPSYNEQFF. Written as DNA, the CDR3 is TGTGCCAGCAGCGCTCCATCCTACAATGAGCAGTTCTTC. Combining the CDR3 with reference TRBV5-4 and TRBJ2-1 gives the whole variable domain ETGVTQSPTHLIKTRGQQVTLRCSSQSGHNTVSWYQQALGQGPQFIFQYYREEENGRGNFPPRFSGLQFPNYSSELNVNALELDDSALYLCASSAPSYNEQFFGPGTRLTVL.

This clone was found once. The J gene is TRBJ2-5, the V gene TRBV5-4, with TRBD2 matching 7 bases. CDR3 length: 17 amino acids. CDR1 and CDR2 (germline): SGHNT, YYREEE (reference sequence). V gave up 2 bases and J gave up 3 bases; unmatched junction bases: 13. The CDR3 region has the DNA TGTGCCAGCAGCTTTGGGGTTACGGGACTATCAAAAGAGACCCAGTACTTC. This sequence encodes CASSFGVTGLSKETQYF.

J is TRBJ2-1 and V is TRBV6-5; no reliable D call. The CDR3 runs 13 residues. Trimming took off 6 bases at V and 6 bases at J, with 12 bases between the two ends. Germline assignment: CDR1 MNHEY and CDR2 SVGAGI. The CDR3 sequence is CASRPGPPNEQFF. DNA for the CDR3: TGTGCCAGCAGACCGGGCCCACCCAATGAGCAGTTCTTC.

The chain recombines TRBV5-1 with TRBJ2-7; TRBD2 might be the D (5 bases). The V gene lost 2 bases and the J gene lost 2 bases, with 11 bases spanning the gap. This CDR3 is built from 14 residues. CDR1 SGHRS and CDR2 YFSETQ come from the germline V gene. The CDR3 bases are TGCGCCAGCAGCTTCTCCGGAGGCCCCTACGAGCAGTACTTC. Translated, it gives CASSFSGGPYEQYF.

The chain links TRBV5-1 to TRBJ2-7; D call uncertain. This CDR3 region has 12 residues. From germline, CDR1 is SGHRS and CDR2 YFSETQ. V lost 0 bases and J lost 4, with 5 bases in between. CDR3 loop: CASSLEGYEQYF. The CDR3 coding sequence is TGCGCCAGCAGCTTGGAAGGATACGAGCAGTACTTC.

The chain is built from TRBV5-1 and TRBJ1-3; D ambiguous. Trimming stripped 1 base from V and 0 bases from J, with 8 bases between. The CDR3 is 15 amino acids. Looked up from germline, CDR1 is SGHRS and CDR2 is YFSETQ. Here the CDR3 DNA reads TGCGCCAGCAGCTTGCTCGGCTTCTCTGGAAACACCATATATTTT. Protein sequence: CASSLLGFSGNTIYF.

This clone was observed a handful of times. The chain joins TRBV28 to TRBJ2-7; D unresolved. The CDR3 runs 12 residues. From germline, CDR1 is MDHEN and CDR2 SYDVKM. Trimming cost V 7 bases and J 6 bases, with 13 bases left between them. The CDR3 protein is CASTSRQAEQYF. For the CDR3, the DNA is TGTGCCAGCACCTCCCGGCAGGCCGAGCAGTACTTC. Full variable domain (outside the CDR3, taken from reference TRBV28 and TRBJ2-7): DVKVTQSSRYLVKRTGEKVFLECVQDMDHENMFWYRQDPGLGLRLIYFSYDVKMKEKGDIPEGYSVSREKKERFSLILESASTNQTSMYLCASTSRQAEQYFGPGTRLTVT.

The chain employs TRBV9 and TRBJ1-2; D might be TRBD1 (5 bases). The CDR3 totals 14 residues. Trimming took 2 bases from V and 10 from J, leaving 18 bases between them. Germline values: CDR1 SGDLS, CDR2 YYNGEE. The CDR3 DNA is TGTGCCAGCAGCGTGGGGACTACGAGGTTTGTCTACACCTTC. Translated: CASSVGTTRFVYTF.

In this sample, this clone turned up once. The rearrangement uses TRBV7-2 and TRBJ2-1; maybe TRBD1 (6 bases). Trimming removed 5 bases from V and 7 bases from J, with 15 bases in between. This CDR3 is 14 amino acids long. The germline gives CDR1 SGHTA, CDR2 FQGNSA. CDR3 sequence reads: CASSRAGDGNEQFF. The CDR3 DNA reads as TGTGCCAGCAGCCGGGCAGGGGATGGGAATGAGCAGTTCTTC.

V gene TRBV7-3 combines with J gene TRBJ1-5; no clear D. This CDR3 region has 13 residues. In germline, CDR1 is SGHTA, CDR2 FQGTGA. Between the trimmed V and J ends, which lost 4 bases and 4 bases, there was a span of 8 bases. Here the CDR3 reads CASSSGGNQPQHF. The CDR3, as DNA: TGTGCCAGCAGCTCGGGAGGGAATCAGCCCCAGCATTTT.

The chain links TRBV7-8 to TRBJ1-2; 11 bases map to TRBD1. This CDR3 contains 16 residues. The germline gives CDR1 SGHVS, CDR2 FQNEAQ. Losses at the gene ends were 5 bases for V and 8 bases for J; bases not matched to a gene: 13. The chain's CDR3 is CASSPRDRGIPGGYTF. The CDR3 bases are TGTGCCAGCAGCCCTAGGGACAGGGGGATACCGGGGGGCTACACCTTC.

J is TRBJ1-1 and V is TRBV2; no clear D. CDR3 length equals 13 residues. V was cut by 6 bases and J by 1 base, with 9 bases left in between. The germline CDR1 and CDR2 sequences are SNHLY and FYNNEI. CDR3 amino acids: CASRGSWNTEAFF. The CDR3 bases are TGTGCCAGCAGGGGAAGCTGGAACACTGAAGCTTTCTTT.

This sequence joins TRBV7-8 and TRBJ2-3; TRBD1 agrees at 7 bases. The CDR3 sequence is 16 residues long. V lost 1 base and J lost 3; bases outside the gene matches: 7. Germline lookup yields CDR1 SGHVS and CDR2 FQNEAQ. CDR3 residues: CASSLVAGGWTDTQYF. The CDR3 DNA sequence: TGTGCCAGCAGCTTAGTGGCAGGGGGTTGGACAGATACGCAGTATTTT.